The clone carrying this T cell receptor (beta chain) has just one count. This record comes from a study of blood T cell repertoires in COVID-19. V gave up 3 bases and J gave up 4 bases; unmatched junction bases: 7. The CDR3 covers 17 residues. CDR1 is SGHRS and CDR2 is YFSETQ in the germline V gene. Assay used: immunoSEQ multiplex PCR; TCRdb lists only in-frame clones, some missing. The table lists some 150,000 clones, roughly 88% of them singletons. Material for sequencing was peripheral blood. The chain recombines TRBV5-1 with TRBJ2-5, with 15 nucleotides matching TRBD2. This receptor was taken from a woman aged 60-70 years with COVID-19, enrolled during active disease. CDR3 DNA sequence: TGCGCCAGCAGCTCGGGGACTAGCGGGGGGATCGGAGAGACCCAGTACTTC. Its translation: CASSSGTSGGIGETQYF. Based on the CDR3 plus reference TRBV5-1 and TRBJ2-5, the full variable domain is KAGVTQTPRYLIKTRGQQVTLSCSPISGHRSVSWYQQTPGQGLQFLFEYFSETQRNKGNFPGRFSGRQFSNSRSEMNVSTLELGDSALYLCASSSGTSGGIGETQYFGPGTRLLVL.